One sample yielded the 22 T cell receptor beta chains listed below, sequenced in a study of cytomegalovirus exposure and HLA in healthy donors. The PCR made use of 60 Vbeta and 13 Jbeta primers. The repertoire was sequenced with immunoSEQ multiplex PCR; TCRdb's copy has only in-frame clones and lacks some. The sample records under 200,000 clones, roughly 80% being singletons. The sample comprised PBMCs. Every receptor here comes from a girl aged 2-10 years in good health and CMV-seropositive.

On this clone itself: This same CDR3 is encoded by further DNA sequences in the sample. This chain joins TRBV19 and TRBJ2-7; 9 positions agree with TRBD1. The CDR3 runs 14 residues. Germline CDR1 and CDR2: LNHDA and SQIVND (reference sequence). The ends lost 5 bases at V and 1 base at J; junction bases unmatched: 3. The chain's CDR3 is CASSGGTGSYEQYF. The CDR3 coding sequence is TGTGCCAGTAGTGGGGGGACAGGGTCCTACGAGCAGTACTTC.

The V and J genes are TRBV10-2 and TRBJ2-7; maybe TRBD1 (6 bases). V was trimmed by 0 bases and J by 0 bases, leaving 9 bases between them. Germline-derived CDR1 and CDR2 are WSHSY and SAAADI. CDR3 length: 15 residues. The CDR3 reads CASSESTGPSYEQYF. In DNA form, the CDR3 reads TGCGCCAGCAGTGAGTCCACAGGGCCCTCCTACGAGCAGTACTTC.

V and J are TRBV7-8 and TRBJ1-5; 9 nucleotides align to TRBD1. V shed 6 bases, J shed 3 bases, and the junction held 6 bases outside the gene matches. This CDR3 comprises 15 residues. Germline CDR1 SGHVS, CDR2 FQNEAQ. Here the CDR3 DNA reads TGTGCCAGCAGTCCGGACAGGGGATACAATCAGCCCCAGCATTTT. It codes for CASSPDRGYNQPQHF.

There are a few counts of this clone. This same CDR3 is encoded by further DNA sequences in the sample. J is TRBJ2-7 and V is TRBV5-4; TRBD2 might be the D (6 bases). The germline V and J ends were trimmed by 4 bases and 2 bases, with 13 bases remaining between them. Germline lookup yields CDR1 SGHNT and CDR2 YYREEE (reference sequence). This CDR3 has 14 residues. The CDR3 protein is CASSPRGSAYEQYF. In DNA form, the CDR3 reads TGTGCCAGCAGCCCCCGGGGGTCAGCCTACGAGCAGTACTTC.

The chain employs TRBV29-1 and TRBJ1-2; weak D call: TRBD1 (5 bases). Germline-derived CDR1 and CDR2 are SQVTM and ANQGSEA. V was cut by 0 bases and J by 1 base, with 12 bases left in between. The CDR3 has 15 amino acids. The CDR3 coding sequence is TGCAGCGTTGAAGATCGGGGGAAGAGTAACTATGGCTACACCTTC. This gives the protein CSVEDRGKSNYGYTF. The variable domain in full, with the rest retrieved from reference TRBV29-1 and TRBJ1-2, is SAVISQKPSRDICQRGTSLTIQCQVDSQVTMMFWYRQQPGQSLTLIATANQGSEATYESGFVIDKFPISRPNLTFSTLTVSNMSPEDSSIYLCSVEDRGKSNYGYTFGSGTRLTVV.

This clone has only a few counts. The chain has TRBV2 and TRBJ2-3; 15 nucleotides agree with TRBD2. Germline loops: CDR1 SNHLY, CDR2 FYNNEI. The CDR3 is made up of 15 amino acids. V gave up 6 bases and J gave up 4 bases; unmatched junction bases: 2. CDR3 amino acids: CASRGLAGGADTQYF. CDR3 in DNA: TGTGCCAGCAGAGGACTAGCGGGAGGGGCAGATACGCAGTATTTT.

This chain uses TRBV21-1 with TRBJ1-1; the table's D call, TRBD1, has no DNA check behind it. TRBV21-1 counts as a pseudogene. The CDR3 length is 13 residues. As DNA, the CDR3 is TGTGCCAGCAGTCTACCTCAGGACACTGAAGCTTTCTTT. It encodes CASSLPQDTEAFF.

V and J are TRBV6-5 and TRBJ2-1; maybe TRBD1 (7 bases). This CDR3 is built from 13 residues. The ends were cut back, 2 bases at V and 9 bases at J, with 11 bases in the middle. Germline V gene lookup returns CDR1 MNHEY and CDR2 SVGAGI. CDR3: CASSYGGGGEQFF. CDR3 nucleotide sequence: TGTGCCAGCAGTTACGGAGGGGGCGGTGAGCAGTTCTTC.

This chain links TRBV5-4 with TRBJ2-3; TRBD2 matches 8 bases. Trimming removed 0 bases from V and 1 base from J; junction bases left unmatched: 7. CDR3 length: 17 amino acids. Germline V CDR1 and CDR2: SGHNT, YYREEE (reference sequence). CDR3 nucleotides: TGTGCCAGCAGCTTGGTCGGGAGGGCCAGTGGCACAGATACGCAGTATTTT. Translation: CASSLVGRASGTDTQYF.

Written as DNA, the CDR3 is TGTGCCAGCAGCGGTGGGGCCGAGCAGTACTTC. Translating it yields CASSGGAEQYF. The V and J genes are TRBV5-4 and TRBJ2-7; weak D call: TRBD1 (5 bases). CDR3 length equals 11 residues. CDR1 SGHNT and CDR2 YYREEE come from the germline V gene (reference sequence). The V end was cut by 4 bases, the J end by 6 bases, with 8 bases between.

Regarding this clone: Distinct nucleotide sequences in the sample also encode this CDR3. This chain links TRBV30 with TRBJ1-1; possible D gene TRBD1, 5 bases. The V and J ends lost 3 bases and 5 bases respectively, with 13 bases between them. This CDR3 spans 13 amino acids. Germline loops: CDR1 GTSNPN, CDR2 SVGIG (reference sequence). The CDR3 nucleotides are TGTGCCTGGAGCGGGCAGGGAGGGACTGAAGCTTTCTTT. It yields the protein CAWSGQGGTEAFF.

The V and J genes are TRBV2 and TRBJ1-2; a weak D match, TRBD1 (6 bases). The germline CDR1 and CDR2 sequences are SNHLY and FYNNEI. The CDR3 has 18 amino acids. With 2 bases removed from V and 2 bases from J, the gap between germline ends came to 21 bases. CDR3 sequence: CASSESRDNYNLNYGYTF. The CDR3, as DNA: TGTGCCAGCAGTGAATCCCGGGACAATTACAACCTCAACTATGGCTACACCTTC.

Details on this clone: One end of the junction is discordant with germline, which a read error may explain. The chain joins TRBV5-5 to TRBJ2-2; D is unresolved. CDR1 and CDR2 (germline): SGHKS, YYEKEE (reference sequence). The CDR3 consists of 16 residues. This CDR3 reads CASCFSASSNTGELFF. As DNA, the CDR3 is TGTGCCAGCTGCTTTTCCGCGTCTTCGAACACCGGGGAGCTGTTTTTT.

The chain combines TRBV6-5 with TRBJ2-7; D is possibly TRBD2 (6 bases). There are 14 residues in the CDR3. Germline V gene sequence: CDR1 MNHEY, CDR2 SVGAGI. Trimming took 2 bases from V and 4 from J, leaving 12 bases between them. The chain's CDR3 is CASSYRGSLYEQYF. CDR3 nucleotides: TGTGCCAGCAGTTACCGGGGGAGTCTTTACGAGCAGTACTTC.

This clone was seen only once. The V and J genes are TRBV5-4 and TRBJ1-2, with D uncertain. Trimming removed 1 base from V and 8 bases from J, with 9 bases in between. The CDR3 is 12 residues long. Germline assignment: CDR1 SGHNT and CDR2 YYREEE (reference sequence). The CDR3 DNA reads TGTGCCAGCAGCTTGAGGGAGGGCGGCTACACCTTC. Its protein is CASSLREGGYTF. Full variable domain (remainder filled in from reference TRBV5-4 and TRBJ1-2): ETGVTQSPTHLIKTRGQQVTLRCSSQSGHNTVSWYQQALGQGPQFIFQYYREEENGRGNFPPRFSGLQFPNYSSELNVNALELDDSALYLCASSLREGGYTFGSGTRLTVV.

The CDR3 region has the DNA TGTGCCTGGAGTGTAGTAGGAGCGGGAGGGCCGGGAGAGCAGTACTTC. Residues: CAWSVVGAGGPGEQYF. The chain carries TRBV30 and TRBJ2-7; 10 bases map to TRBD2. V lost 0 bases, J lost 7 bases, and 12 bases stayed unmatched. CDR1 and CDR2 (germline): GTSNPN, SVGIG (reference sequence). This CDR3 has 16 amino acids.

This clone was detected only a few times. This rearrangement joins TRBV7-9 to TRBJ2-5; possible D gene TRBD2, 5 bases. The V end was cut by 3 bases, the J end by 5 bases, with 13 bases between. There are 14 residues in the CDR3. Germline V gene lookup returns CDR1 SEHNR and CDR2 FQNEAQ (reference sequence). The CDR3 region is CASSFTTRSETQYF. The CDR3, as DNA: TGTGCCAGCAGCTTTACTACTAGATCGGAGACCCAGTACTTC.

The V call is TRBV28, the J call TRBJ2-6; 8 positions match TRBD1. V trimming: 5 bases; J trimming: 0 bases; junction bases outside the gene matches: 3. Germline V gene data show CDR1 as MDHEN and CDR2 as SYDVKM. The CDR3 runs to 16 residues. The DNA of the CDR3 is TGTGCCAGCAGTGGGGACAGGCACTCTGGGGCCAACGTCCTGACTTTC. This gives the protein CASSGDRHSGANVLTF.

The chain links TRBV15 to TRBJ2-1, with 8 bases fitting TRBD2. Trimming took 8 bases from V and 7 from J; bases not matched to a gene: 10. The CDR3 covers 14 residues. Germline values: CDR1 LNHNV, CDR2 YYDKDF (reference sequence). The CDR3 region is CATHSGITGNEQFF. The CDR3 bases are TGTGCCACCCATAGCGGGATAACGGGGAATGAGCAGTTCTTC. Full variable domain (outside the CDR3, taken from reference TRBV15 and TRBJ2-1): DAMVIQNPRYQVTQFGKPVTLSCSQTLNHNVMYWYQQKSSQAPKLLFHYYDKDFNNEADTPDNFQSRRPNTSFCFLDIRSPGLGDTAMYLCATHSGITGNEQFFGPGTRLTVL.

V gene TRBV28 combines with J gene TRBJ1-2, with D possibly being TRBD1 (6 bases). CDR1 MDHEN and CDR2 SYDVKM come from the germline V gene. Trimming stripped 0 bases from V and 3 bases from J, with 14 bases between. The CDR3 spans 16 residues. The CDR3 nucleotides read TGTGCCAGCAGTTTATGGGGGGGGACAATTTACTATGGCTACACCTTC. It encodes CASSLWGGTIYYGYTF.

The CDR3 nucleotides read TGTGCCAGCAGCCCGGGGGGCCAGGGCGGGGAGCTGTTTTTT. It codes for CASSPGGQGGELFF. The chain has TRBV7-3 and TRBJ2-2, with D maybe TRBD2 (7 bases). This CDR3 spans 14 amino acids. V gave up 5 bases and J gave up 7 bases, with 14 bases separating them. CDR1 and CDR2 from the germline V gene are SGHTA and FQGTGA.

V gene TRBV6-5 combines with J gene TRBJ2-1; D is perhaps TRBD2 (6 bases). Germline-derived CDR1 and CDR2 are MNHEY and SVGAGI. V was clipped by 8 bases and J by 0 bases, with 8 bases between them. CDR3 size: 13 residues. CDR3 in DNA: TGTGCCAGCGGGAGGCCCTCCTACAATGAGCAGTTCTTC. Amino acid sequence: CASGRPSYNEQFF.